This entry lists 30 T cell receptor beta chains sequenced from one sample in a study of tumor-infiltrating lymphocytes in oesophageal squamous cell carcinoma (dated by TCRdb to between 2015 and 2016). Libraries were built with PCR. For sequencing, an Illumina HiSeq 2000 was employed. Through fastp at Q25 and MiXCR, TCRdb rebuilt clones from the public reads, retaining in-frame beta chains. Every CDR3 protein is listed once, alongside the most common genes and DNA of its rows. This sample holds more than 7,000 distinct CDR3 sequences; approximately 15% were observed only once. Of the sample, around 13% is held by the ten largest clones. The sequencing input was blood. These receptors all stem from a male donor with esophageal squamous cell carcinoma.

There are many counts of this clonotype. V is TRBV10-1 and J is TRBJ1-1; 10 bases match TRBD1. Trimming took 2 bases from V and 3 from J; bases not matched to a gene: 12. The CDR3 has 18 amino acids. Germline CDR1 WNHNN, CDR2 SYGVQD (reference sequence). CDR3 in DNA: TGCGCCAGCAGTGAGGGACAGGGGGACGAGGTGGCGGACACTGAAGCTTTCTTT. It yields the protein CASSEGQGDEVADTEAFF.

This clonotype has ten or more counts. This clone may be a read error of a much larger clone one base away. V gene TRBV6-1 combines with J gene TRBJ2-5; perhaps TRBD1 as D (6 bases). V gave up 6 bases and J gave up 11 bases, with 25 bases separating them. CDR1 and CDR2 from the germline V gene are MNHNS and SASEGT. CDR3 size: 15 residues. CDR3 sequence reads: CASRRTVGSYNEQYF. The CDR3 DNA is TGTGCCAGCAGGCGGACAGTGGGCTCCTACAATGAGCAGTACTTC.

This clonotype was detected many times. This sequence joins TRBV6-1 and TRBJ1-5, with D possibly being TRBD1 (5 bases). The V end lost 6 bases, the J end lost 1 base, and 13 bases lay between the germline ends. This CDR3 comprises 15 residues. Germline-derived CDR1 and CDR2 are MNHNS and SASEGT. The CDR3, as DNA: TGTGCCAGCAGATCAGGGAGTGGGAGCAATCAGCCCCAGCATTTT. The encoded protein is CASRSGSGSNQPQHF.

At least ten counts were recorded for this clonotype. CDR3 residues: CASRLTRAVNEQFF. CDR3 DNA sequence: TGTGCCAGTAGACTTACCCGGGCCGTCAATGAGCAGTTCTTC. The gene calls are TRBV10-3 and TRBJ2-1; D is uncertain. Germline V lookup: CDR1 ENHRY, CDR2 SYGVKD. CDR3 length: 14 amino acids. Between the trimmed V and J ends, which lost 10 bases and 6 bases, there was a span of 19 bases.

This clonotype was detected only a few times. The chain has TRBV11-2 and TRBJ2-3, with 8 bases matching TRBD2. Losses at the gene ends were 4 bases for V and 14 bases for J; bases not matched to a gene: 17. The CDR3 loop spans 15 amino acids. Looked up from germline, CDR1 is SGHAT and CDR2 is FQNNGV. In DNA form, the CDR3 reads TGTGCCAGCAGCTCGGGACTAGTTCGTACCGGGGAGCTGTATTTT. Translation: CASSSGLVRTGELYF. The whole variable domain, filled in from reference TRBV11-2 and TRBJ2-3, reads EAGVAQSPRYKIIEKRQSVAFWCNPISGHATLYWYQQILGQGPKLLIQFQNNGVVDDSQLPKDRFSAERLKGVDSTLKIQPAKLEDSAVYLCASSSGLVRTGELYFGPGTRLTVL.

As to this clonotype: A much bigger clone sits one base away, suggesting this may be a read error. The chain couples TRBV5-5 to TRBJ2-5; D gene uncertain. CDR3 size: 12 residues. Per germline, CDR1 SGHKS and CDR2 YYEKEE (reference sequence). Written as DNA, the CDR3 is TGTGCCAGCAGCTTGGTGAACTACGAGCAGCACTTC. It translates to CASSLVNYEQHF.

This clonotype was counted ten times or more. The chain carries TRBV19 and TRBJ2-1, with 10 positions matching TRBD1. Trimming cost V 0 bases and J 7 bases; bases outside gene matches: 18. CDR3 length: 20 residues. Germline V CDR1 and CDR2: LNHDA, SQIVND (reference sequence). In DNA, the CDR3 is TGTGCCAGTAGTATAGATCGGAGGGACCACCGACAGGGGGCGCGAAATGAGCAGTTCTTC. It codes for CASSIDRRDHRQGARNEQFF.

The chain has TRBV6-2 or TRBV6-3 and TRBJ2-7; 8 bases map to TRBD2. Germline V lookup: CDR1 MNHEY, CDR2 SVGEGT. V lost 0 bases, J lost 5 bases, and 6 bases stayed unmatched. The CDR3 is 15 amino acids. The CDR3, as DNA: TGTGCCAGCAGTTACTCGGCGGGGGGCCGCGACGAGCAGTACTTC. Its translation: CASSYSAGGRDEQYF.

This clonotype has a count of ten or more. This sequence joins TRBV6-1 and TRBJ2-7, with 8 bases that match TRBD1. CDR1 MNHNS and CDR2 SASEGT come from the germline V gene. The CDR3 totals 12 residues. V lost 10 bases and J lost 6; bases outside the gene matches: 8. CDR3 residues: CATRDRRREQYF. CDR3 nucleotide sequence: TGTGCCACCCGGGACAGGCGGCGCGAGCAGTACTTC.

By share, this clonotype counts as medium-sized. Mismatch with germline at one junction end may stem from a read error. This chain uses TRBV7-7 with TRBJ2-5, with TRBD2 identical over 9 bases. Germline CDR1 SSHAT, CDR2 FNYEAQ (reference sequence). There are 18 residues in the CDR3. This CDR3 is CASSLAGDLWAYNSPLHF. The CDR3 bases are TGTGCTAGCAGCTTAGCGGGGGATCTCTGGGCTTATAATTCACCCCTCCACTTC.

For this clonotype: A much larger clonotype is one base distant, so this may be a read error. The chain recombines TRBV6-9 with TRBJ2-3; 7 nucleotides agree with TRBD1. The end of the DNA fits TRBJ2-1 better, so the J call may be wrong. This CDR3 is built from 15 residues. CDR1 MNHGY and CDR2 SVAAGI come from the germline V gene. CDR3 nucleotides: TGTGCCAGCAGTTCCGCACAGGGGTGGGTTTACGAGCAGTTCTTC. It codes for CASSSAQGWVYEQFF.

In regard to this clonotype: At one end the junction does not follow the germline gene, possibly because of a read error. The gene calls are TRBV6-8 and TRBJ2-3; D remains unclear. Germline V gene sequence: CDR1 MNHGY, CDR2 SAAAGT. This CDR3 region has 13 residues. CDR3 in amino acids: CASSYSWAVEQYF. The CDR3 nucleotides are TGTGCCAGCAGTTACTCATGGGCTGTCGAGCAGTACTTT.

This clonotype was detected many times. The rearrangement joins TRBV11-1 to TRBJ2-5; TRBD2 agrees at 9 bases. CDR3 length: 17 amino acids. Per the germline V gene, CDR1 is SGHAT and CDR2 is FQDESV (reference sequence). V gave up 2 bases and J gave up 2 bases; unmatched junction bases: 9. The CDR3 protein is CASSLRFSGGVQETQYF. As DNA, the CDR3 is TGTGCCAGCAGCTTAAGGTTTAGCGGGGGTGTTCAAGAGACCCAGTACTTC.

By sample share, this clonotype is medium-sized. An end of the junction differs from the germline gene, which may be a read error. CDR3 sequence (DNA): TGTGCTAGCAGCGGACTCCCGGGACAGGGGGTTCCCGGGGAGCTGTTTTTT. Translating gives CASSGLPGQGVPGELFF. The gene calls are TRBV7-7 and TRBJ2-2; 11 bases are shared with TRBD1. Germline CDR1 reads SSHAT; CDR2 reads FNYEAQ (reference sequence). The CDR3 loop spans 17 amino acids.

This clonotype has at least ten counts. The CDR3 protein is CASSQGTSGGITQYF. The CDR3 bases are TGCGCCAGCAGCCAAGGGACTAGCGGGGGGATAACGCAGTATTTT. This rearrangement joins TRBV4-1 to TRBJ2-3; 14 bases are shared with TRBD2. V trimming: 1 base; J trimming: 9 bases; junction bases outside the gene matches: 3. The CDR3 is 15 residues long. Germline-derived CDR1 and CDR2 are MGHRA and YSYEKL.

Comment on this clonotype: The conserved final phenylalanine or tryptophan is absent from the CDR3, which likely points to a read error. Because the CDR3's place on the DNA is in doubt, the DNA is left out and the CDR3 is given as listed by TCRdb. The CDR3 sequence is CASSFGQLNSPLHFGN. The rearrangement uses TRBV12-3 or TRBV12-4 and TRBJ2-5; the table's D call TRBD2 went unverified against the DNA. The CDR3 contains 16 residues when both ends are counted.

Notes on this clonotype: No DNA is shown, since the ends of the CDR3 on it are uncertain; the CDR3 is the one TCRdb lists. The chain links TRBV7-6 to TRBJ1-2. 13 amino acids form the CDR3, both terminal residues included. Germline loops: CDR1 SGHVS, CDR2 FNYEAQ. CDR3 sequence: CASSLAGDYGCTF.

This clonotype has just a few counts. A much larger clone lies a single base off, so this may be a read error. CDR3 residues: CASSGSRGETGELYF. DNA for the CDR3: TGTGCCAGCAGCGGCTCGCGGGGGGAAACCGGGGAGCTGTATTTT. The rearrangement links TRBV11-3 to TRBJ2-3; 8 nucleotides line up with TRBD2. Germline loops: CDR1 SGHNT, CDR2 YENEEA. The CDR3 length is 15 residues. The V segment lost 5 bases and the J segment 14 bases; nucleotides outside the gene matches: 18.

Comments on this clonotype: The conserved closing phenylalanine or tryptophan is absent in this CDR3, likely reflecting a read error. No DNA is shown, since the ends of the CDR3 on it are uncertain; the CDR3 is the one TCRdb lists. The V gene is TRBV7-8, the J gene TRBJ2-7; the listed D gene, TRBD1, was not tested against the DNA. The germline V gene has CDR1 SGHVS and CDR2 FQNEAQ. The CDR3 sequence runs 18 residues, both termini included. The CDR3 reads CASSLRGTGENSSLHFGN.

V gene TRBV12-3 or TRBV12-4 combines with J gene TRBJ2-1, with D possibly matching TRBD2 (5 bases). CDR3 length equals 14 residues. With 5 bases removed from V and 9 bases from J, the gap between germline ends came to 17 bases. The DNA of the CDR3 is TGTGCCAGCAGTCCTGTGAGGAGGTTGGGTGAGCAGTTCTTC. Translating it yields CASSPVRRLGEQFF.

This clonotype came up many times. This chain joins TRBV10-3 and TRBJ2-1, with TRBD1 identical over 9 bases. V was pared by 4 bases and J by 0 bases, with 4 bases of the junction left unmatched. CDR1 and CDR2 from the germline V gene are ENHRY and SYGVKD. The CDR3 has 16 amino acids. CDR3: CAISATGGNSYNEQFF. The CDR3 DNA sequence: TGTGCCATCAGTGCGACAGGGGGAAACTCCTACAATGAGCAGTTCTTC.

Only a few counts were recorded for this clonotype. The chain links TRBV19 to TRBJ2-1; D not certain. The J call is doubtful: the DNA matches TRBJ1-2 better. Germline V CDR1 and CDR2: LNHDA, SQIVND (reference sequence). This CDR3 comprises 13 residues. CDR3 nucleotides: TGTGCCAGTACCCGGGTCAGAAACTATGGCTACACCTTC. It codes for CASTRVRNYGYTF.

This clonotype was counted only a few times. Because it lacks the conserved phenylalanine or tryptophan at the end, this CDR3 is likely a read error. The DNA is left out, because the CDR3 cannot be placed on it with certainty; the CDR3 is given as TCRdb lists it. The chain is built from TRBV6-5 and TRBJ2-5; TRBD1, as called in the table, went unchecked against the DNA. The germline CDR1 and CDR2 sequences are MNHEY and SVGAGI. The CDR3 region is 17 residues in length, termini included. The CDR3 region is CASSGRTGLGRGYTFGS.

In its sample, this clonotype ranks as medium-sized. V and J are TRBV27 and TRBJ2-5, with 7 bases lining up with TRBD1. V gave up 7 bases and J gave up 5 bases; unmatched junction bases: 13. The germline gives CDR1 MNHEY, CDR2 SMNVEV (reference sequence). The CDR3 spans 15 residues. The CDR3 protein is CASNQVRDRMETQYF. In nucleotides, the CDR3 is TGTGCCAGCAATCAGGTCCGGGACAGAATGGAGACCCAGTACTTC.

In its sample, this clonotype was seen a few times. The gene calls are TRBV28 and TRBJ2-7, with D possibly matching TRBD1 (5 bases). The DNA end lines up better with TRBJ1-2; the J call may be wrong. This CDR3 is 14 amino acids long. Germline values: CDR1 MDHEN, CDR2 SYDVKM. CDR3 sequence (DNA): TGTGCCAGCAGTTCCCCGGGACCGAACTATGGCTACACCTTC. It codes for CASSSPGPNYGYTF.

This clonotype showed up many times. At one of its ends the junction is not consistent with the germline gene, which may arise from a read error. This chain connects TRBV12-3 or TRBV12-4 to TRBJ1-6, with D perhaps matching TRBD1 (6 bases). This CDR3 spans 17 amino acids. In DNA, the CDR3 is TGTGCCAGCAGTAGCGAGGGGGGTAGCTCCTATAATTCACCCCTCCACTTC. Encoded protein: CASSSEGGSSYNSPLHF.

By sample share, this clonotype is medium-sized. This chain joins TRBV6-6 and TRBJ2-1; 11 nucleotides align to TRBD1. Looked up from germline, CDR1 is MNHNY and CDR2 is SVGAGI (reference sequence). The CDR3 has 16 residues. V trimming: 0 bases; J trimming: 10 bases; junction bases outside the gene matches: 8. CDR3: CASSYSTGQGVGEQFF. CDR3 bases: TGTGCCAGCAGTTACTCGACGGGACAGGGGGTCGGGGAGCAGTTCTTC.

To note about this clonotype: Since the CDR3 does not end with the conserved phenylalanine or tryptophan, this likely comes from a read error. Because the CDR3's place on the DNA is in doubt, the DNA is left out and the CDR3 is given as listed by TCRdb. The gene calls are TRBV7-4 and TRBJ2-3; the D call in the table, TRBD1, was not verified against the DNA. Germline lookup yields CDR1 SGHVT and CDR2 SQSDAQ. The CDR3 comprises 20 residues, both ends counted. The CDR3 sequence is CASSRKHSGTPIIHPSTLGT.

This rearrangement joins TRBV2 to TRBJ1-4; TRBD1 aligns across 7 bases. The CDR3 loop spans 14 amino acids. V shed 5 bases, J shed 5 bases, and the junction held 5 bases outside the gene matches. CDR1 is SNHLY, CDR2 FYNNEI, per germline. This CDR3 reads CASSSTGMNEKLFF. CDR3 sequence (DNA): TGTGCCAGCAGTTCGACAGGGATGAATGAAAAACTGTTTTTT.

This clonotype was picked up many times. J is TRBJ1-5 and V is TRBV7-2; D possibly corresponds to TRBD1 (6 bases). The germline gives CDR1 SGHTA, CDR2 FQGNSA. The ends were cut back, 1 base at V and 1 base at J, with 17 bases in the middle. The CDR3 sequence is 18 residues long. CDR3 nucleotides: TGTGCCAGCAGCTTAGTAGGGGGGGGGGTACAAAGCAATCAGCCCCAGCATTTT. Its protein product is CASSLVGGGVQSNQPQHF. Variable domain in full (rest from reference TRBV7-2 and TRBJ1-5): GAGVSQSPSNKVTEKGKDVELRCDPISGHTALYWYRQSLGQGLEFLIYFQGNSAPDKSGLPSDRFSAERTGGSVSTLTIQRTQQEDSAVYLCASSLVGGGVQSNQPQHFGDGTRLSIL.